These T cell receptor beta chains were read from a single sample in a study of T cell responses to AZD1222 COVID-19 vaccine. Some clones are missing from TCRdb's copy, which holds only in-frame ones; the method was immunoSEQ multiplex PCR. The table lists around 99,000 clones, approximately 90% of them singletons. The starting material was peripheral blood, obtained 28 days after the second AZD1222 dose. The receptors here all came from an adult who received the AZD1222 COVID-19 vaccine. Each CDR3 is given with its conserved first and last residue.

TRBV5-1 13 CASSLGMNTEAFF
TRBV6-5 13 CASSDRGNQPQHF
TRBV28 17 CASTGQPYGREGYEQYF
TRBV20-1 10 CSARQNIQYF
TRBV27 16 CASSTLAAGENNEQFF
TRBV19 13 CASMPLDNNEQFF
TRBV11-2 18 CASSGGRAGQGSGNTIYF
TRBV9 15 CASSVVSSGANVLTF
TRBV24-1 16 CATSDFPLAGGDTQYF
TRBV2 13 CASSEGGLYEQYF
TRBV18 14 CASSPSWGRNEQFF
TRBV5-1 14 CASSLSLADNEQFF
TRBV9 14 CASSSRGSNEKLFF
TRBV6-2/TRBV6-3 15 CASSYSKGRAETQYF
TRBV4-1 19 CASSPTDRSSSRYGNTIYF
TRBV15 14 CATSSGGFLNGYTF
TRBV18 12 CASSPREYEQYF
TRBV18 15 CASSQQIGSYNEQFF
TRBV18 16 CASSPQEAANNEKLFF
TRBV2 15 CASSASRTGVTEAFF
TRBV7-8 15 CASSPAFADNSPLHF
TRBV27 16 CASSPSLAGGSNEQFF
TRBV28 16 CASSLHRGASYNEQFF
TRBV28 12 CASRGNPYEQYF
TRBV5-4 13 CASSLAPGHEQFF
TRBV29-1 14 CSVARAPPGTEAFF
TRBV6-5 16 CASSYSIGTDGNTIYF
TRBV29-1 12 CSVGLGAGGYTF
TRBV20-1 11 CSAPNEREQYF
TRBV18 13 CASSPGTEETQYF
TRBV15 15 CATSVRDGSYNEQFF
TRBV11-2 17 CASSSRKKGQPDYGYTF
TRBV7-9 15 CASSSPLLGGTEAFF
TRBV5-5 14 CASSFDGRRSGYTF
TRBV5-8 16 CASSAVEGRRHQPQHF
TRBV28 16 CASTDIGGGMYNEQFF